The 3 T cell receptor beta chains presented below share a single source sample, sequenced in a study of T cell repertoires in cytomegalovirus infection. TCRdb analysed the reads with MiXCR anew, one entry per CDR3 protein. The profile shows roughly 760,000 distinct CDR3 sequences, 35% of them singletons. Sequencing used PBMCs. The receptors were sampled from a human donor in good health (CMV status not recorded). Some clones in this sample may be carry-over from other donors' samples.

This clonotype was seen a single time. This chain uses TRBV23-1 with TRBJ2-2; D is unresolved. TRBV23-1 is sorted into the ORF group, with uncertain function. This CDR3 is built from 16 residues. The V gene lost 0 bases and the J gene lost 2 bases, with 10 bases spanning the gap. The CDR3 DNA follows: TGCGCCAGCAGTCAATCTACCCAGGATAACACCGGGGAGCTGTTTTTT. Translating gives CASSQSTQDNTGELFF.

This clonotype was detected only a few times. The chain links TRBV6-5 to TRBJ2-2; D is tentatively TRBD1 or TRBD2 (5 bases each). There are 15 residues in the CDR3. CDR1 MNHEY and CDR2 SVGAGI come from the germline V gene. V dropped 6 bases and J dropped 3 bases, with 14 bases sitting between them. The CDR3 protein is CASRLGAGYTGELFF. Here the CDR3 DNA reads TGTGCCAGCAGGCTCGGGGCTGGATACACCGGGGAGCTGTTTTTT.

The rearrangement uses TRBV7-2 and TRBJ2-7, with 8 bases identical to TRBD1. In germline, CDR1 is SGHTA, CDR2 FQGNSA. V gave up 0 bases and J gave up 2 bases; unmatched junction bases: 6. This CDR3 spans 16 amino acids. The CDR3 sequence is CASSLANPQGAYEQYF. DNA for the CDR3: TGTGCCAGCAGCTTAGCGAACCCACAGGGGGCCTACGAGCAGTACTTC.